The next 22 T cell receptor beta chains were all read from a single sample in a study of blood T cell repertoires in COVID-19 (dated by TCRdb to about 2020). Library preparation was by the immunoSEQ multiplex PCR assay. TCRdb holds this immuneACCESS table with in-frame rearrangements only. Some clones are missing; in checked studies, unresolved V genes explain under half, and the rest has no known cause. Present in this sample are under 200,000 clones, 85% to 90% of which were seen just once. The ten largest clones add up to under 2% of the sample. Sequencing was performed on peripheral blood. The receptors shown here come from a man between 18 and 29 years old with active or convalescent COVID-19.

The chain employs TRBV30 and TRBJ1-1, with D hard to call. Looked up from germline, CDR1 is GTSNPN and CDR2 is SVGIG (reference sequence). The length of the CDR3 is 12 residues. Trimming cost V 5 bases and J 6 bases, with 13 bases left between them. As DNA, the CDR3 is TGTGCCTGGCGAGGGAAGCGCGCTGAAGCTTTCTTT. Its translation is CAWRGKRAEAFF. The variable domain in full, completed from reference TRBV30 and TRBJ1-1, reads SQTIHQWPATLVQPVGSPLSLECTVEGTSNPNLYWYRQAAGRGLQLLFYSVGIGQISSEVPQNLSASRPQDRQFILSSKKLLLSDSGFYLCAWRGKRAEAFFGQGTRLTVV.

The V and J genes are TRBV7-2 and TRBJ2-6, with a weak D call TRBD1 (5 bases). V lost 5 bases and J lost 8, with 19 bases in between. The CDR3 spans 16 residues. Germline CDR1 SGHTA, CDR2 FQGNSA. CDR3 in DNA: TGTGCCAGCAGCCCCCCCAGGGCAGGGTCAACCAACGTCCTGACTTTC. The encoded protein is CASSPPRAGSTNVLTF.

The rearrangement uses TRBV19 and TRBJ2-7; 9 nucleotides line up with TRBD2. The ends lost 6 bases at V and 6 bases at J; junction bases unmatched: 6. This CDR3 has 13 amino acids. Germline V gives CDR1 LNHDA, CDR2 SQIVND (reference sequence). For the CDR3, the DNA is TGTGCCAGTAGCACGACTAGCGGTGGCGAGCAGTACTTC. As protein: CASSTTSGGEQYF.

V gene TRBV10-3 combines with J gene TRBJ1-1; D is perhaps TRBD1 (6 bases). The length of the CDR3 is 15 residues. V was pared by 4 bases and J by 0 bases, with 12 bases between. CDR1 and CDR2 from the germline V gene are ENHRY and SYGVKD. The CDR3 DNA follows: TGTGCCATCAGTGTCACAAAGGGGGTGAACACTGAAGCTTTCTTT. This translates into CAISVTKGVNTEAFF.

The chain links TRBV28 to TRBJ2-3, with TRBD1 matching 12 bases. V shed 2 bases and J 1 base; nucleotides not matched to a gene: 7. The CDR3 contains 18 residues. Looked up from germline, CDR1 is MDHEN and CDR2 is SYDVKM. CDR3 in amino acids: CASSLVGQGALRTDTQYF. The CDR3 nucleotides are TGTGCCAGCAGTTTAGTGGGACAGGGGGCCCTACGCACAGATACGCAGTATTTT.

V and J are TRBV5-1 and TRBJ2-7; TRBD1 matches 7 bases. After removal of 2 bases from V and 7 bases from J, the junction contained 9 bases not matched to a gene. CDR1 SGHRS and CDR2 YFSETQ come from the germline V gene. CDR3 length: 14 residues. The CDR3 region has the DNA TGCGCCAGCAGCTTCACAGGGGCATCGGATGAGCAGTACTTC. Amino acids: CASSFTGASDEQYF.

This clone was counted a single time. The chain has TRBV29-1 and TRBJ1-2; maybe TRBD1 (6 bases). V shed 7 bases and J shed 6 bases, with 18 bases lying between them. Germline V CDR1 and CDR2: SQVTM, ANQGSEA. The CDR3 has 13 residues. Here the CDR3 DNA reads TGCAGCGCCTACGTCTCGCCAGGGGATGGCTACACCTTC. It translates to CSAYVSPGDGYTF. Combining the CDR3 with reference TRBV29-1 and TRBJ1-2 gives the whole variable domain SAVISQKPSRDICQRGTSLTIQCQVDSQVTMMFWYRQQPGQSLTLIATANQGSEATYESGFVIDKFPISRPNLTFSTLTVSNMSPEDSSIYLCSAYVSPGDGYTFGSGTRLTVV.

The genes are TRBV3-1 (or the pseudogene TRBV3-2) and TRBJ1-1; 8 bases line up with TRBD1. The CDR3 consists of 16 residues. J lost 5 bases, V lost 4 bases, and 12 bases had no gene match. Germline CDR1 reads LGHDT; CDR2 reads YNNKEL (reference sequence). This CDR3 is CASSRTPQGAMTEAFF. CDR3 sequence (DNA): TGTGCCAGCAGCCGAACTCCGCAGGGGGCAATGACTGAAGCTTTCTTT.

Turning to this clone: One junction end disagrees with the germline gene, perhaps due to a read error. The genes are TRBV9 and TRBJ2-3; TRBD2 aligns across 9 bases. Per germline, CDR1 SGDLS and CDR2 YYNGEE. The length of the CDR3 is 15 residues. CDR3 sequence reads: CASSVVSGSADKQYF. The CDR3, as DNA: TGTGCCAGCAGCGTAGTTAGCGGGAGTGCAGATAAGCAGTATTTT.

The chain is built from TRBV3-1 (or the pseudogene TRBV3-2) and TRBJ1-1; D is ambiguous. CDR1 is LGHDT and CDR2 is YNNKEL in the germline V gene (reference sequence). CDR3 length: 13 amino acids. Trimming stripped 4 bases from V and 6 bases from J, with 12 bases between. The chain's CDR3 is CASSPSSGAEAFF. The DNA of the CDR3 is TGTGCCAGCAGCCCGTCATCAGGTGCTGAAGCTTTCTTT.

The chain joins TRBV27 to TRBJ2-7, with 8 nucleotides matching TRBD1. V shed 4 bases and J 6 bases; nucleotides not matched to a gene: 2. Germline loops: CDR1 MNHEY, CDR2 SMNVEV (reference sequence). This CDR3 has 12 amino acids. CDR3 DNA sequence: TGTGCCAGCAGTTCCCAGGGGGCCGAGCAGTACTTC. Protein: CASSSQGAEQYF.

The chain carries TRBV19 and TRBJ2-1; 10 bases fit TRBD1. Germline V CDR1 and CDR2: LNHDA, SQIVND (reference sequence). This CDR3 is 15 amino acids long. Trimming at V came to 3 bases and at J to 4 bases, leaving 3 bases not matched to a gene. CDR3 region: CASSIGQGGYNEQFF. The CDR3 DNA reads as TGTGCCAGTAGTATTGGACAGGGGGGATACAATGAGCAGTTCTTC.

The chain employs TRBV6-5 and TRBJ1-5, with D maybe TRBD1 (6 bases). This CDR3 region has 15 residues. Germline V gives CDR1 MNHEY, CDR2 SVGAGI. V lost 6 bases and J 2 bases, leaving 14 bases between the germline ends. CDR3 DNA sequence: TGTGCCAGCAGCAAAAGACCAGGGGGCAATCAGCCCCAGCATTTT. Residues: CASSKRPGGNQPQHF.

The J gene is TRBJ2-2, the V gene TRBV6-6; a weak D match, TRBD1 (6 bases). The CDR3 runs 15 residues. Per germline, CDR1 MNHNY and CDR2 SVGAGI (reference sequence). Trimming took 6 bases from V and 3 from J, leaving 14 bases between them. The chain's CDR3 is CASSPGKGDTGELFF. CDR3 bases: TGTGCCAGCAGCCCCGGGAAGGGGGACACCGGGGAGCTGTTTTTT.

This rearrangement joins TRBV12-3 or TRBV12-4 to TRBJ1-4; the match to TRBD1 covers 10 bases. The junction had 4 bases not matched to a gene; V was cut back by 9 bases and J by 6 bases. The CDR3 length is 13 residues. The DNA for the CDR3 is TGTGCCAGTAGAGACAGGGGGCATGAAAAACTGTTTTTT. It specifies CASRDRGHEKLFF.

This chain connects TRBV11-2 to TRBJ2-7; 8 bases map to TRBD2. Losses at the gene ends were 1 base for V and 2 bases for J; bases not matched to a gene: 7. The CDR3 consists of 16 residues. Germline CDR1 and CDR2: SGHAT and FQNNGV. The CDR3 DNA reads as TGTGCCAGCAGCTTAGGCGGAGCGGGAGTTACCTACGAGCAGTACTTC. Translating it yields CASSLGGAGVTYEQYF.

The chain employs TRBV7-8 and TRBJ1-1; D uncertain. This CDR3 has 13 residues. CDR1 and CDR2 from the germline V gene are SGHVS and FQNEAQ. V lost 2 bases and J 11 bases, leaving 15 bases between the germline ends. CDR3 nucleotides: TGTGCCAGCAGCTTAAGTGAGCAAAAAACGGCTTTCTTT. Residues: CASSLSEQKTAFF.

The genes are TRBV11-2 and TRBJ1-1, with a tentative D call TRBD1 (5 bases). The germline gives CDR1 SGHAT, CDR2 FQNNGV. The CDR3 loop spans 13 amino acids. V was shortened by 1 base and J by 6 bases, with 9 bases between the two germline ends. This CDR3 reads CASSLGAGPEAFF. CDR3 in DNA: TGTGCCAGCAGCTTAGGAGCGGGGCCTGAAGCTTTCTTT.

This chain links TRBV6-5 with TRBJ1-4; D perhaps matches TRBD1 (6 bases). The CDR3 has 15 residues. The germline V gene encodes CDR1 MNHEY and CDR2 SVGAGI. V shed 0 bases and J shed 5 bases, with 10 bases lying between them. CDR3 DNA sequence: TGTGCCAGCAGTTACTCGAACAGGGACAATGAAAAACTGTTTTTT. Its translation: CASSYSNRDNEKLFF.

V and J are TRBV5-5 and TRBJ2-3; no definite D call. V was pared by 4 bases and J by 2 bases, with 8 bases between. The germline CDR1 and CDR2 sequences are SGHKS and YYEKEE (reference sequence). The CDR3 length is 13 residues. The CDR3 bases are TGTGCCAGCAGCCAACTTTTCACAGATACGCAGTATTTT. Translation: CASSQLFTDTQYF.

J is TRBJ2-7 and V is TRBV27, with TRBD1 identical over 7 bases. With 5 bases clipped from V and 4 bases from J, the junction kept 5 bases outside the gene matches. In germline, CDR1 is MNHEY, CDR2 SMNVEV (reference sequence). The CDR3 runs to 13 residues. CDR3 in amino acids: CASSHGTDYEQYF. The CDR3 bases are TGTGCCAGCAGTCACGGGACAGATTACGAGCAGTACTTC.

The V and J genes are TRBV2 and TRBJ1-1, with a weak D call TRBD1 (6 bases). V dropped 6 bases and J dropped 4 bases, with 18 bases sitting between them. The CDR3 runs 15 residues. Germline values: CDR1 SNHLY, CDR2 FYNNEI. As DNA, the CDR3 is TGTGCCAGCAGGGGGGCCATCCGCCGGGGCACTGAAGCTTTCTTT. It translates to CASRGAIRRGTEAFF.